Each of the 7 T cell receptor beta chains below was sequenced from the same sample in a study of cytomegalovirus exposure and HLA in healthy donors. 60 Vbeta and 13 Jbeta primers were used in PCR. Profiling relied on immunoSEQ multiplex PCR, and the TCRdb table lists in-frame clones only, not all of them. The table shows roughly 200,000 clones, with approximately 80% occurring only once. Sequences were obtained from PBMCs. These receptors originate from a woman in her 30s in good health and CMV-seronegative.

The CDR3 loop reads CASRPGQGRTNEQYF. As DNA, the CDR3 is TGTGCCAGCAGACCAGGACAGGGTAGGACTAACGAGCAGTACTTC. The chain has TRBV5-4 and TRBJ2-7, with 8 positions matching TRBD1. Trimming removed 5 bases from V and 5 bases from J; junction bases left unmatched: 12. Germline CDR1 and CDR2: SGHNT and YYREEE (reference sequence). The CDR3 covers 15 residues.

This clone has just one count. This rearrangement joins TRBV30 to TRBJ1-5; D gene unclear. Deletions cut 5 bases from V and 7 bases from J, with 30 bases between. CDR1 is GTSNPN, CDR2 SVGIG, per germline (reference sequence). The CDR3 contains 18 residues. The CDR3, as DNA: TGTGCCTGGTCCCAACCGGTAACCGGGGTTGGAATGGGCCAGCCCCAGCATTTT. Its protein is CAWSQPVTGVGMGQPQHF.

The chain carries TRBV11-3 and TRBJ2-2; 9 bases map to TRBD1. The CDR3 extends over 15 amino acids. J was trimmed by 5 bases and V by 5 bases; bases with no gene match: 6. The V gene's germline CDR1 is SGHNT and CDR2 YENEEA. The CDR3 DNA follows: TGTGCCAGCAGCCGCCGGACAGGGGAGACCGGGGAGCTGTTTTTT. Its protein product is CASSRRTGETGELFF.

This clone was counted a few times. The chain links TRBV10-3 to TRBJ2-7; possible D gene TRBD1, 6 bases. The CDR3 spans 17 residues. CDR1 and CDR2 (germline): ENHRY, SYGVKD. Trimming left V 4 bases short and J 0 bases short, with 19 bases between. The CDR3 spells CAISASLLGQLSYEQYF. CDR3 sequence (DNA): TGTGCCATCAGTGCTTCGCTACTGGGACAACTCTCCTACGAGCAGTACTTC.

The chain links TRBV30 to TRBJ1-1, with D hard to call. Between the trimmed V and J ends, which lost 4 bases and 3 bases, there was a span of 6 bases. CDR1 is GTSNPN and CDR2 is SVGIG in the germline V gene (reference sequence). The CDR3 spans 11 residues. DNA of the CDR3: TGTGCCTGGAAAACAGACACTGAAGCTTTCTTT. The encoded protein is CAWKTDTEAFF.

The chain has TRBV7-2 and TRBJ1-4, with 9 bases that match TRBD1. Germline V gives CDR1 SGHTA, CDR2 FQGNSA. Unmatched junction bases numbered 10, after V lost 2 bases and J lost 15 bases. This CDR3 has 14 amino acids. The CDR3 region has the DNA TGTGCCAGCAGCTTATTCCCCTCTGGGACAGGGATGTTTTTT. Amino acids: CASSLFPSGTGMFF.

CDR3: CASSSSGTGLPGQYF. The CDR3 bases are TGTGCCAGCTCATCCTCCGGGACAGGACTTCCTGGGCAGTACTTC. The chain employs TRBV18 and TRBJ2-7; 8 nucleotides line up with TRBD1. Per the germline V gene, CDR1 is KGHSH and CDR2 is LQKENI. The CDR3 sequence is 15 residues long. With 5 bases clipped from V and 9 bases from J, the junction kept 15 bases outside the gene matches.